Presented here are 13 T cell receptor beta chains from one specimen sequenced in a study of blood T cell repertoires in COVID-19 (TCRdb year 2020). Library method: the immunoSEQ multiplex PCR assay. TCRdb stores this immuneACCESS table with in-frame sequences only. Part of the clones is absent; in the studies checked, under half of the shortfall reflects unresolved V genes, and no reason is known for the rest. Across this sample there are about 160,000 clones, with approximately 83% seen only once. Of the sample, less than 3% falls within the top ten clones. The sequencing sample was made of peripheral blood. Source of these receptors: a woman aged 60 to 75 with acute or convalescent COVID-19.

In its sample, this clone was seen once. The V gene is TRBV19, the J gene TRBJ2-5; a weak D match, TRBD2 (6 bases). V was cut by 5 bases and J by 2 bases, with 18 bases left in between. CDR1 is LNHDA and CDR2 is SQIVND in the germline V gene (reference sequence). The CDR3 is 16 residues long. As DNA, the CDR3 is TGTGCCAGTAGTCCCTACTGGGGGGAGTCTCAAGAGACCCAGTACTTC. Amino acid sequence: CASSPYWGESQETQYF.

This chain joins TRBV7-9 and TRBJ2-1; 12 bases agree with TRBD2. The germline V gene has CDR1 SEHNR and CDR2 FQNEAQ (reference sequence). The CDR3 runs 16 residues. V trimming: 4 bases; J trimming: 13 bases; junction bases outside the gene matches: 14. CDR3 sequence (DNA): TGTGCCAGCAGCTCACCCTCTAGCGGGGGGGCCACCCGACAGTTCTTC. Translated: CASSSPSSGGATRQFF.

The J gene is TRBJ2-7, the V gene TRBV28, with 7 bases identical to TRBD2. V shed 6 bases, J shed 2 bases, and the junction held 10 bases outside the gene matches. Germline assignment: CDR1 MDHEN and CDR2 SYDVKM. The CDR3 is made up of 15 amino acids. CDR3 loop: CASSRPGLNAYEQYF. The CDR3 coding sequence is TGTGCCAGCAGCCGCCCGGGACTAAACGCCTACGAGCAGTACTTC.

This clone was seen once. A read error may produce the germline difference seen at one junction end. The J gene is TRBJ1-1, the V gene TRBV7-7, with D perhaps TRBD1 (6 bases). Germline CDR1 is SSHAT and CDR2 is FNYEAQ (reference sequence). This CDR3 comprises 15 residues. Here the CDR3 reads CASSRVTGMNTEAFF. For the CDR3, the DNA is TGTGCTAGCAGCCGGGTTACAGGGATGAACACTGAAGCTTTCTTT.

The chain is built from TRBV6-4 and TRBJ2-7, with D perhaps TRBD2 (6 bases). The CDR3 is made up of 15 amino acids. Germline CDR1 MRHNA, CDR2 SNTAGT. V was clipped by 6 bases and J by 3 bases, with 18 bases between them. The CDR3 DNA is TGTGCCAGCAGAGCCCGGCAAGGGAGGCGCTACGAGCAGTACTTC. Its protein product is CASRARQGRRYEQYF.

V and J are TRBV7-9 and TRBJ1-5; 10 bases agree with TRBD1. CDR1 is SEHNR and CDR2 is FQNEAQ in the germline V gene (reference sequence). Germline trimming cut 4 bases from V and 4 bases from J; bases unmatched to any gene: 1. This CDR3 contains 14 residues. CDR3 DNA: TGTGCCAGCAGCTCGGGACAGGGGAATCAGCCCCAGCATTTT. This encodes CASSSGQGNQPQHF. The full variable domain, rest sourced from reference TRBV7-9 and TRBJ1-5, is DTGVSQNPRHKITKRGQNVTFRCDPISEHNRLYWYRQTLGQGPEFLTYFQNEAQLEKSRLLSDRFSAERPKGSFSTLEIQRTEQGDSAMYLCASSSGQGNQPQHFGDGTRLSIL.

The chain links TRBV11-2 to TRBJ1-5; D gene ambiguous. Germline CDR1 and CDR2: SGHAT and FQNNGV. The V gene lost 4 bases and the J gene lost 9 bases, with 13 bases spanning the gap. This CDR3 has 13 residues. The CDR3 sequence is CASSSELSGPQHF. In DNA form, the CDR3 reads TGTGCCAGCAGCTCTGAACTATCCGGGCCCCAGCATTTT. The full variable domain, with the rest looked up from reference TRBV11-2 and TRBJ1-5, is EAGVAQSPRYKIIEKRQSVAFWCNPISGHATLYWYQQILGQGPKLLIQFQNNGVVDDSQLPKDRFSAERLKGVDSTLKIQPAKLEDSAVYLCASSSELSGPQHFGDGTRLSIL.

CDR3 DNA: TGTGCCAGCAGCTTAGGGCTGGAGCTGTACGGCGGGGGCGAAAAACTGTTTTTT. It encodes CASSLGLELYGGGEKLFF. The gene calls are TRBV11-2 and TRBJ1-4; tentatively, D is TRBD1 (6 bases). The CDR3 length is 18 residues. CDR1 and CDR2 (germline): SGHAT, FQNNGV. The V end lost 1 base, the J end lost 8 bases, and 23 bases lay between the germline ends.

This rearrangement joins TRBV11-2 to TRBJ2-1, with 13 bases that match TRBD2. With V trimmed by 1 base and J by 0 bases, 3 bases remained unmatched. The CDR3 contains 18 residues. Germline V gives CDR1 SGHAT, CDR2 FQNNGV. For the CDR3, the DNA is TGTGCCAGCAGCTTAGGACTAGCGGGGGGTCGCTCCTACAATGAGCAGTTCTTC. As protein: CASSLGLAGGRSYNEQFF. Full variable domain (outside the CDR3, taken from reference TRBV11-2 and TRBJ2-1): EAGVAQSPRYKIIEKRQSVAFWCNPISGHATLYWYQQILGQGPKLLIQFQNNGVVDDSQLPKDRFSAERLKGVDSTLKIQPAKLEDSAVYLCASSLGLAGGRSYNEQFFGPGTRLTVL.

Notes on this clone: At one of its ends the junction is not consistent with the germline gene, which may arise from a read error. The chain joins TRBV5-7 to TRBJ1-2, with D uncertain. TRBV5-7 is classed as an ORF, of uncertain function. This CDR3 region has 15 residues. CDR3 amino acids: CASSSHFRVNNGYTF. Here the CDR3 DNA reads TGTGCCAGCAGCTCCCACTTCCGGGTTAACAATGGCTACACCTTC.

The J gene is TRBJ1-4, the V gene TRBV19, with a weak D call TRBD1 (6 bases). This CDR3 is 16 amino acids long. With 0 bases removed from V and 7 bases from J, the gap between germline ends came to 15 bases. Germline V gene data show CDR1 as LNHDA and CDR2 as SQIVND (reference sequence). The CDR3 protein is CASSIDRGATAEKLFF. The CDR3 nucleotides are TGTGCCAGTAGTATAGATCGGGGGGCGACGGCTGAAAAACTGTTTTTT.

The chain carries TRBV5-8 and TRBJ1-5; no clear D gene. This CDR3 spans 15 amino acids. V lost 1 base and J lost 5, with 13 bases in between. Germline V CDR1 and CDR2: SGHTS, YDEGEE. CDR3 amino acids: CASSLSKLGYQPQHF. The CDR3 nucleotides read TGTGCCAGCAGCTTGAGCAAGCTGGGCTATCAGCCCCAGCATTTT.

The chain recombines TRBV5-1 with TRBJ2-2, with unresolved D. The CDR3 spans 15 residues. Germline CDR1 SGHRS, CDR2 YFSETQ. V was shortened by 2 bases and J by 3 bases, with 11 bases between the two germline ends. The CDR3 DNA is TGCGCCAGCAGCTTAAGCCTACCCGACACCGGGGAGCTGTTTTTT. Its translation is CASSLSLPDTGELFF.